This T cell receptor beta chain was obtained from a study of identical twins. Whole-study results and caveats: Out-of-frame TCR alpha sharing in monozygotic twins exceeded recombination model predictions. Possibly, invariant MAIT and iNKT cells partly confounded zero-insertion analyses.

One entry per CDR3 protein results from TCRdb running MiXCR on the 5' RACE reads. Among hundreds of thousands of distinct CDR3 sequences listed, about 12% were seen once. As regards this clonotype: Its antigen is as yet unknown.

Every donor was a healthy Caucasian. These data were also reused for a study on yellow fever vaccine responses in identical twins. That report notes: Twins reportedly had a vaccine T cell response that seemed partly convergent, partly personalized.

Material for sequencing was PBMCs. The source is a woman under 30 in good health.

The CDR3 region is CASSQDFLLAGHNEQFF. As DNA, the CDR3 is TGCGCCAGCAGCCAAGATTTTTTGCTAGCGGGCCACAATGAGCAGTTCTTC. The chain couples TRBV4-1 to TRBJ2-1, with 8 bases lining up with TRBD2. The CDR3 runs 17 residues. The trim removed 0 bases at V and 5 bases at J, leaving 9 bases unmatched. From germline, CDR1 is MGHRA and CDR2 YSYEKL.